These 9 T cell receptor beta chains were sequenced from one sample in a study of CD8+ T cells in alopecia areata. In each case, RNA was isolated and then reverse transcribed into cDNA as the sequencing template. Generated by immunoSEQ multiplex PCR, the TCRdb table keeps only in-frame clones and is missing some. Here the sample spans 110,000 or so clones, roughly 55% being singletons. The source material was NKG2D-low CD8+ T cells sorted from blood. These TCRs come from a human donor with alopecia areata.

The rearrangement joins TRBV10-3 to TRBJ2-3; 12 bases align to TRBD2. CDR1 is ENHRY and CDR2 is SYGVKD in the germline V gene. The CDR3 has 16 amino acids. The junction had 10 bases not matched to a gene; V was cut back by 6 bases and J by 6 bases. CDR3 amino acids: CAIRIGLAGLDDTQYF. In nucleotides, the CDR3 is TGTGCCATCAGAATCGGACTAGCGGGACTGGATGATACGCAGTATTTT.

CDR3 DNA sequence: TGTGCCAGCAGCCTGGGGGCGGGCTCCTACGAGCAGTACTTC. Amino acid sequence: CASSLGAGSYEQYF. The gene calls are TRBV11-2 and TRBJ2-7; D is perhaps TRBD1 (6 bases). Trimming shortened V by 5 bases and J by 0 bases, and 11 bases separated the two germline ends. CDR1 is SGHAT, CDR2 FQNNGV, per germline. CDR3 length: 14 residues.

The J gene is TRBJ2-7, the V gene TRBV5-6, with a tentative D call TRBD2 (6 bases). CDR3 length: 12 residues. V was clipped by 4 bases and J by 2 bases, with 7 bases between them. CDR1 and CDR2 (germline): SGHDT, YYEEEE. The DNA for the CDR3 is TGTGCCAGCAGCGGAGGGACCTACGAGCAGTACTTC. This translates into CASSGGTYEQYF. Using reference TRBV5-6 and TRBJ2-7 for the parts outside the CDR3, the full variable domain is DAGVTQSPTHLIKTRGQQVTLRCSPKSGHDTVSWYQQALGQGPQFIFQYYEEEERQRGNFPDRFSGHQFPNYSSELNVNALLLGDSALYLCASSGGTYEQYFGPGTRLTVT.

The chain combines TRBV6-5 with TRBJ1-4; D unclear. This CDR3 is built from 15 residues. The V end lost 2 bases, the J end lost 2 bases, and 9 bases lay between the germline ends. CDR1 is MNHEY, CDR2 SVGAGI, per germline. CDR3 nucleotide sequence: TGTGCCAGCAGTTACGGCGGGAGCACTAATGAAAAACTGTTTTTT. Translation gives CASSYGGSTNEKLFF.

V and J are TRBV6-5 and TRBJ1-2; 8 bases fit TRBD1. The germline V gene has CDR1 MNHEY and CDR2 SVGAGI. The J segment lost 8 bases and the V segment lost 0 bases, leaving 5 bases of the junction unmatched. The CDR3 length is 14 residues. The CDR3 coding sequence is TGTGCCAGCAGTTACTCGGTGACAGGGGAGGGCTACACCTTC. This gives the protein CASSYSVTGEGYTF.

The CDR3 sequence is CASGLDLDLNTEAFF. The CDR3 DNA reads as TGTGCTAGTGGTTTGGACTTGGACCTGAACACTGAAGCTTTCTTT. The V gene is TRBV12-5, the J gene TRBJ1-1; D unresolved. CDR1 is LGHNT, CDR2 FRNRAP, per germline. The CDR3 extends over 15 amino acids. V was clipped by 1 base and J by 0 bases, with 9 bases between them. The full variable domain, in which reference TRBV12-5 and TRBJ1-1 provide the parts outside the CDR3, is DARVTQTPRHKVTEMGQEVTMRCQPILGHNTVFWYRQTMMQGLELLAYFRNRAPLDDSGMPKDRFSAEMPDATLATLKIQPSEPRDSAVYFCASGLDLDLNTEAFFGQGTRLTVV.

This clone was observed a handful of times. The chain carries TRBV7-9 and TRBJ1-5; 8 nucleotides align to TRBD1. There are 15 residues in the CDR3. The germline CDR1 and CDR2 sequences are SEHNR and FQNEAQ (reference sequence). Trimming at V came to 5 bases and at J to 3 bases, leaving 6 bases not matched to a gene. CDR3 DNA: TGTGCCAGCAGCGCCTCGGACAGGGCCAATCAGCCCCAGCATTTT. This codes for CASSASDRANQPQHF.

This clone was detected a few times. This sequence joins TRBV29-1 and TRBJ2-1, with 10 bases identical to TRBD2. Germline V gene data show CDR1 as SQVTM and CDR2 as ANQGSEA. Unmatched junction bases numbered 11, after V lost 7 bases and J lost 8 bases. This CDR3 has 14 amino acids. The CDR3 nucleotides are TGCAGCGCTTCAGCGGGAGGGCCTGAGGATGAGCAGTTCTTC. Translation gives CSASAGGPEDEQFF.

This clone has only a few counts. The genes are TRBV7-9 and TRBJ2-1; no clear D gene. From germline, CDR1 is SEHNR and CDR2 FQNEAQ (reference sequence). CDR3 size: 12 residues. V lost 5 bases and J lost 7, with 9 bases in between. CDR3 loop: CASSQDRNEQFF. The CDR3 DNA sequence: TGTGCCAGCAGCCAAGACCGAAATGAGCAGTTCTTC.